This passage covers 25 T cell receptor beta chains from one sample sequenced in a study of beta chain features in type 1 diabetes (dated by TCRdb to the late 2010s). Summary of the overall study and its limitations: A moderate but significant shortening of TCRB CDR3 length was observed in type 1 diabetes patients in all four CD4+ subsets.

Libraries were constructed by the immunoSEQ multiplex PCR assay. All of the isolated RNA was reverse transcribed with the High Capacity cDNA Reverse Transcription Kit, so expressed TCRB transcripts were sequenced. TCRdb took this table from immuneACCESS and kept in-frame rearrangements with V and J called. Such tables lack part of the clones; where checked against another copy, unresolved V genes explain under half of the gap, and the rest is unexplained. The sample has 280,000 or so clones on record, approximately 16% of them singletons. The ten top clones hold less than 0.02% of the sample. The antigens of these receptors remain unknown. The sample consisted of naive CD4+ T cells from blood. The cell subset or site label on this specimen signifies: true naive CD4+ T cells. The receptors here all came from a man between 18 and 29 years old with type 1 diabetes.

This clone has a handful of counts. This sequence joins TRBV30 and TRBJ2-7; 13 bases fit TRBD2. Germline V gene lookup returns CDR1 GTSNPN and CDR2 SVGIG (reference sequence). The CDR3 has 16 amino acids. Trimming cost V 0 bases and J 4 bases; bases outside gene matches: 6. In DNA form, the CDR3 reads TGTGCCTGGAGTGTACCGGGACTAGCGGGGAGATACGAGCAGTACTTC. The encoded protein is CAWSVPGLAGRYEQYF.

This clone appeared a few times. The DNA of the CDR3 is TGTGCCAGCAGCTTGGGGCAGGCGTCGAAGACCCAGTACTTC. Its translation is CASSLGQASKTQYF. The chain recombines TRBV11-2 with TRBJ2-5, with D perhaps matching TRBD1 (5 bases). Germline CDR1 is SGHAT and CDR2 is FQNNGV. The germline V and J ends were trimmed by 3 bases and 6 bases, with 14 bases remaining between them. The CDR3 runs 14 residues.

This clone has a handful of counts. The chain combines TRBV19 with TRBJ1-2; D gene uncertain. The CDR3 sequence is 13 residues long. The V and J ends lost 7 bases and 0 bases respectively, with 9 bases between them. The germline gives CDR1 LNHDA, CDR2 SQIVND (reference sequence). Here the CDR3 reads CASNPYSNYGYTF. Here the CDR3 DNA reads TGTGCCAGTAACCCGTACTCTAACTATGGCTACACCTTC.

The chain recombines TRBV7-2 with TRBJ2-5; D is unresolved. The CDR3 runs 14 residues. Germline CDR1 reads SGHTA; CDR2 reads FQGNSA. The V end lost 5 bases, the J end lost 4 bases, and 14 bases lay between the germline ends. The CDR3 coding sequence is TGTGCCAGCAGCGTTGTCGCGGCACGAGAGACCCAGTACTTC. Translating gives CASSVVAARETQYF.

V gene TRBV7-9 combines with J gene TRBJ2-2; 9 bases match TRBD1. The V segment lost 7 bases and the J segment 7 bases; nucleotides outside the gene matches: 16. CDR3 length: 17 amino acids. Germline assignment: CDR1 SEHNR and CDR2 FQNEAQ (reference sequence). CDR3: CASIVLPRKTGGGELFF. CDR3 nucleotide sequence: TGTGCCAGCATCGTGTTGCCCCGCAAGACAGGGGGCGGGGAGCTGTTTTTT. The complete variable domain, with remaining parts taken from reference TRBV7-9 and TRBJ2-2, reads DTGVSQNPRHKITKRGQNVTFRCDPISEHNRLYWYRQTLGQGPEFLTYFQNEAQLEKSRLLSDRFSAERPKGSFSTLEIQRTEQGDSAMYLCASIVLPRKTGGGELFFGEGSRLTVL.

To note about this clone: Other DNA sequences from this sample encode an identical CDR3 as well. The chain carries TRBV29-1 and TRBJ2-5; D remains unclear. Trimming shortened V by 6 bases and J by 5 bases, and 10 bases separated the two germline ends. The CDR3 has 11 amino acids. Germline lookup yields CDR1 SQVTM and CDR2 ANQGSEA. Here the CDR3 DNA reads TGCAGCGTCCTTCTCGGGGAGACCCAGTACTTC. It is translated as CSVLLGETQYF.

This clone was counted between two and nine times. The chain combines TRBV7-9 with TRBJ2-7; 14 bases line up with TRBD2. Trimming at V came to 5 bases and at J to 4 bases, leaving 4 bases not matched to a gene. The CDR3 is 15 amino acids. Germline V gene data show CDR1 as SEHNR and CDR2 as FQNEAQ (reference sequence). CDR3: CASSEGLAGAYEQYF. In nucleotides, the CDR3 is TGTGCCAGCAGCGAGGGACTAGCGGGAGCATACGAGCAGTACTTC.

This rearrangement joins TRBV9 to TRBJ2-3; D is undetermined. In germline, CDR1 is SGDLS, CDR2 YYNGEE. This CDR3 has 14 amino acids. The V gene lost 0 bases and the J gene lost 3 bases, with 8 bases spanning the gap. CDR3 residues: CASSVGLGTDTQYF. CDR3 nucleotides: TGTGCCAGCAGCGTAGGTCTCGGGACAGATACGCAGTATTTT. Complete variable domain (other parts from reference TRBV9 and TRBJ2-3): DSGVTQTPKHLITATGQRVTLRCSPRSGDLSVYWYQQSLDQGLQFLIQYYNGEERAKGNILERFSAQQFPDLHSELNLSSLELGDSALYFCASSVGLGTDTQYFGPGTRLTVL.

CDR3 DNA sequence: TGTGCCGCTCGTGGGGCAAGCAATCAGCCCCAGCATTTT. Translating it yields CAARGASNQPQHF. The chain uses TRBV19 and TRBJ1-5, with TRBD1 as a possible D gene (5 bases). With 11 bases removed from V and 1 base from J, the gap between germline ends came to 12 bases. The V gene's germline CDR1 is LNHDA and CDR2 SQIVND (reference sequence). The CDR3 extends over 13 amino acids. The whole variable domain, filled in from reference TRBV19 and TRBJ1-5, reads DGGITQSPKYLFRKEGQNVTLSCEQNLNHDAMYWYRQDPGQGLRLIYYSQIVNDFQKGDIAEGYSVSREKKESFPLTVTSAQKNPTAFYLCAARGASNQPQHFGDGTRLSIL.

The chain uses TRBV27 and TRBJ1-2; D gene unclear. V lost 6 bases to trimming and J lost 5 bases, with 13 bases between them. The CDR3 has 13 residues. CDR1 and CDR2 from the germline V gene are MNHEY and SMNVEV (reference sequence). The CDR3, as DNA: TGTGCCAGCAGGTTTACTATGGAGTATGGCTACACCTTC. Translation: CASRFTMEYGYTF.

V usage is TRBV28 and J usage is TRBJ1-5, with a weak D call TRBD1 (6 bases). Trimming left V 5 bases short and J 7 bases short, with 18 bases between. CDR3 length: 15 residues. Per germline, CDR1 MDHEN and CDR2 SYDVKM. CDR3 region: CASSPPGGARQPQHF. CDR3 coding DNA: TGTGCCAGCAGTCCCCCCGGGGGGGCTCGACAGCCCCAGCATTTT.

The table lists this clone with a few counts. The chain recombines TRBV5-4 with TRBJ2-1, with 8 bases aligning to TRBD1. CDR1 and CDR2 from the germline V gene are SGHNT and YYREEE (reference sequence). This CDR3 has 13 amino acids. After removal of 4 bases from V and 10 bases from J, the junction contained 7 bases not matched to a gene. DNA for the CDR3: TGTGCCAGCAGCGCGGGACAGGCACCCGAGCAGTTCTTC. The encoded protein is CASSAGQAPEQFF.

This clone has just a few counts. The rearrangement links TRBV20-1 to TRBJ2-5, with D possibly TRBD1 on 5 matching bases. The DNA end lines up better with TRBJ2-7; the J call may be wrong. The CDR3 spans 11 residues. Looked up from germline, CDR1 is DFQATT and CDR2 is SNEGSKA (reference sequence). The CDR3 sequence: CSAPAGYEQYF. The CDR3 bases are TGCAGTGCGCCGGCAGGGTACGAGCAGTACTTC.

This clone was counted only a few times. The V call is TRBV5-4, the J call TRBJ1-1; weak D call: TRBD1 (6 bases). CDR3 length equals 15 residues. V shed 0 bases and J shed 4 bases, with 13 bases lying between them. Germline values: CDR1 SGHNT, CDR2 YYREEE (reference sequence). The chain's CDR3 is CASSLARGWGTEAFF. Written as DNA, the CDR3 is TGTGCCAGCAGCTTGGCCAGGGGTTGGGGCACTGAAGCTTTCTTT.

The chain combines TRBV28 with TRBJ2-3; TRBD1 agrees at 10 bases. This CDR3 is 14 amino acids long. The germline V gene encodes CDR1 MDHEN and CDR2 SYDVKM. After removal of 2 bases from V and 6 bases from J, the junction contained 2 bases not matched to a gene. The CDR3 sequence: CASSLDRGRDTQYF. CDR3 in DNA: TGTGCCAGCAGTTTAGACAGGGGGCGGGATACGCAGTATTTT.

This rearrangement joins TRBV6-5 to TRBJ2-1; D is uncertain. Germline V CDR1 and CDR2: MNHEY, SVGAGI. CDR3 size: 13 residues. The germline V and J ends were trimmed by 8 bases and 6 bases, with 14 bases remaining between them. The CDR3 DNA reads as TGTGCCAGCTACTATCGTATAACCAATGAGCAGTTCTTC. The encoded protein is CASYYRITNEQFF.

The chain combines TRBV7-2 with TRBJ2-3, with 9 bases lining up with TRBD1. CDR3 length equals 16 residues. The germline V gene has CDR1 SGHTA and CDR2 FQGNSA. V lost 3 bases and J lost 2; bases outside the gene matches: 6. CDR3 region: CASSLGQGGYTDTQYF. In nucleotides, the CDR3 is TGTGCCAGCAGCTTGGGACAGGGTGGCTACACAGATACGCAGTATTTT.

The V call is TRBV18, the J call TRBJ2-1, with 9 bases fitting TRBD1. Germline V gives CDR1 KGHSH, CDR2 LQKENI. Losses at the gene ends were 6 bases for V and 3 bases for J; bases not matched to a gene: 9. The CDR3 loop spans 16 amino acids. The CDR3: CASSPTGGFFYNEQFF. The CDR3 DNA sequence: TGTGCCAGCTCCCCGACAGGGGGTTTCTTCTACAATGAGCAGTTCTTC.

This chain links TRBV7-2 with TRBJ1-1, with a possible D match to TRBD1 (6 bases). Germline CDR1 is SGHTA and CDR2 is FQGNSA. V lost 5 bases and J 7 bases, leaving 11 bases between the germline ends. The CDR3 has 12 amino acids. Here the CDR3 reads CASSHRTDEAFF. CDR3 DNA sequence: TGTGCCAGCAGCCACAGGACAGATGAAGCTTTCTTT.

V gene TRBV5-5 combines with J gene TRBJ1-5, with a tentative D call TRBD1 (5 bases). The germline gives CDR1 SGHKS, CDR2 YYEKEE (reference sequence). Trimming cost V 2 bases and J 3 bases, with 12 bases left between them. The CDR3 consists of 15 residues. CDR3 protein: CASSFRGTNNQPQHF. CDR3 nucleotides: TGTGCCAGCAGCTTCAGAGGGACTAACAATCAGCCCCAGCATTTT.

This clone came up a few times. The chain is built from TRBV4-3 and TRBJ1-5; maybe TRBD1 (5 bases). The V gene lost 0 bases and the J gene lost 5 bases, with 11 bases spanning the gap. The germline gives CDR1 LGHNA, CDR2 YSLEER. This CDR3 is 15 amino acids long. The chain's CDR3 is CASSQDSGLYQPQHF. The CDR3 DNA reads TGCGCCAGCAGCCAAGATTCAGGGTTGTATCAGCCCCAGCATTTT.

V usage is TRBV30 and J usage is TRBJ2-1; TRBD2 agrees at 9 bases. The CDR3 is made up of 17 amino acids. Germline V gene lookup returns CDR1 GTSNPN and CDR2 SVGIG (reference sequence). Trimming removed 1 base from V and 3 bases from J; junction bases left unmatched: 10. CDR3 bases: TGTGCCTGGAGTGGCTGGGGGCGGGGGGGCTACTACAATGAGCAGTTCTTC. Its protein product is CAWSGWGRGGYYNEQFF.

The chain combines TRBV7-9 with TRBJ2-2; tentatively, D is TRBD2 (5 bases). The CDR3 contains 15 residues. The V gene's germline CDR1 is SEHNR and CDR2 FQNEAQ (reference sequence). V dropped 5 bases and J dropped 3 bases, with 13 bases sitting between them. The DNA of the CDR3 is TGTGCCAGCAGCCTGCTAGCTGACTACACCGGGGAGCTGTTTTTT. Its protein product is CASSLLADYTGELFF.

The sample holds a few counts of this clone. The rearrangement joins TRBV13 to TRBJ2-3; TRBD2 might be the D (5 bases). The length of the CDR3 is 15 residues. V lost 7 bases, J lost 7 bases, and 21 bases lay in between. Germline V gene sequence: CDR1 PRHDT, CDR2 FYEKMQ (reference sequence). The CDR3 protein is CASKAATKPMYTQYF. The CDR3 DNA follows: TGTGCCAGCAAGGCGGCGACTAAGCCTATGTATACGCAGTATTTT. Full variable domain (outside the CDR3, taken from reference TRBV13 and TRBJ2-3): AAGVIQSPRHLIKEKRETATLKCYPIPRHDTVYWYQQGPGQDPQFLISFYEKMQSDKGSIPDRFSAQQFSDYHSELNMSSLELGDSALYFCASKAATKPMYTQYFGPGTRLTVL.

The CDR3, as DNA: TGTGCCAGCAGCCCCGGGGATAGCAATCAGCCCCAGCATTTT. It yields the protein CASSPGDSNQPQHF. The genes are TRBV28 and TRBJ1-5; D not certain. Trimming removed 6 bases from V and 0 bases from J, with 9 bases in between. This CDR3 is built from 14 residues. Looked up from germline, CDR1 is MDHEN and CDR2 is SYDVKM. The whole variable domain, filled in from reference TRBV28 and TRBJ1-5, reads DVKVTQSSRYLVKRTGEKVFLECVQDMDHENMFWYRQDPGLGLRLIYFSYDVKMKEKGDIPEGYSVSREKKERFSLILESASTNQTSMYLCASSPGDSNQPQHFGDGTRLSIL.